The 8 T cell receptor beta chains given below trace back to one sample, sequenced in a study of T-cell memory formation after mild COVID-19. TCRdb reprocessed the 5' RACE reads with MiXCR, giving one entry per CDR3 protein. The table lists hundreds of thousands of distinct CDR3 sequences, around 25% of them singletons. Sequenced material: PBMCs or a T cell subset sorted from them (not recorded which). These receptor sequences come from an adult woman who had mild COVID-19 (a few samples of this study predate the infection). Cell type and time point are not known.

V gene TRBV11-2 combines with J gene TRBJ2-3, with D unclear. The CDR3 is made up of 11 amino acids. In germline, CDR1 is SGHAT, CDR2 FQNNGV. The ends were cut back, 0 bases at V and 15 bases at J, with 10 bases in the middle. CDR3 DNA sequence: TGTGCCAGCAGCTTAGAACCCGAATTATATTTT. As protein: CASSLEPELYF. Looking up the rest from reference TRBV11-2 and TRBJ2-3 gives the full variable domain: EAGVAQSPRYKIIEKRQSVAFWCNPISGHATLYWYQQILGQGPKLLIQFQNNGVVDDSQLPKDRFSAERLKGVDSTLKIQPAKLEDSAVYLCASSLEPELYFGPGTRLTVL.

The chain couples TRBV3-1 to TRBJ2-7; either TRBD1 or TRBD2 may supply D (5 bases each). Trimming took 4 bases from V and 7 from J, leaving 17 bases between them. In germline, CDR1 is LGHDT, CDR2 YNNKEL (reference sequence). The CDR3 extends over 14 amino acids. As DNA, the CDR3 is TGTGCCAGCAGCCTCGGGACCACCAGTGGTGAGCAGTACTTC. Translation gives CASSLGTTSGEQYF.

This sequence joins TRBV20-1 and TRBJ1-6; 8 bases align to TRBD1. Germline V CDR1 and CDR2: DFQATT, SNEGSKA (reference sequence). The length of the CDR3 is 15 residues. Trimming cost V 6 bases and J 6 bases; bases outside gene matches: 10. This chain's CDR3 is CSAHRRDRTNSPLHF. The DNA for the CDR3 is TGCAGTGCACATAGACGGGACAGGACTAATTCACCCCTCCACTTT.

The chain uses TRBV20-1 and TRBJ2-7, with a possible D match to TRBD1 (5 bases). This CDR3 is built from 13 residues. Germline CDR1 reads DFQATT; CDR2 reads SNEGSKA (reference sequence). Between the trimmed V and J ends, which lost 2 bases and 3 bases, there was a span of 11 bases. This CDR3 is CSARPGQVYEQYF. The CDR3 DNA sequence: TGCAGTGCTAGACCAGGGCAAGTCTACGAGCAGTACTTC.

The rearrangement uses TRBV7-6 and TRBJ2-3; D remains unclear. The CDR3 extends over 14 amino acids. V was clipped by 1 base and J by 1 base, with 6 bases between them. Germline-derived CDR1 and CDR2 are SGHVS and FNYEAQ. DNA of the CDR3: TGTGCCAGCAGCTTAGGGCATGGCACAGATACGCAGTATTTT. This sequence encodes CASSLGHGTDTQYF.

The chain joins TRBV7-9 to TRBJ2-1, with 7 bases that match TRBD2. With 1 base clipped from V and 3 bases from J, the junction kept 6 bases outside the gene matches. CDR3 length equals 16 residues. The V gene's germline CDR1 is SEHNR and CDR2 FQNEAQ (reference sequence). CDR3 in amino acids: CASSLGPAGRYNEQFF. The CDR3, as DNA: TGTGCCAGCAGCTTAGGTCCAGCGGGACGCTACAATGAGCAGTTCTTC. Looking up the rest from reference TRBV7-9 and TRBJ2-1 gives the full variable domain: DTGVSQNPRHKITKRGQNVTFRCDPISEHNRLYWYRQTLGQGPEFLTYFQNEAQLEKSRLLSDRFSAERPKGSFSTLEIQRTEQGDSAMYLCASSLGPAGRYNEQFFGPGTRLTVL.

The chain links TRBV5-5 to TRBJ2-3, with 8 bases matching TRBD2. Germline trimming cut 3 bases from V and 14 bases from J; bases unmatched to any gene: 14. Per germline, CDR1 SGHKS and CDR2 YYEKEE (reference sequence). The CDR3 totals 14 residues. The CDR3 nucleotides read TGTGCCAGCAGCTCCCCGGGGGGGGGAGGGCCTCGGTATTTT. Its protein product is CASSSPGGGGPRYF.

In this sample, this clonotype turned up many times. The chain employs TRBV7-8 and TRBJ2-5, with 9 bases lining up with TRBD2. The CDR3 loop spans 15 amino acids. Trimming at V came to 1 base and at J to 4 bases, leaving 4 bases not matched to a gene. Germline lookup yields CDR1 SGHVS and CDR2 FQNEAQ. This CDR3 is CASSLGALAGETQYF. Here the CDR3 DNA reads TGTGCCAGCAGCTTAGGGGCACTAGCGGGAGAGACCCAGTACTTC.